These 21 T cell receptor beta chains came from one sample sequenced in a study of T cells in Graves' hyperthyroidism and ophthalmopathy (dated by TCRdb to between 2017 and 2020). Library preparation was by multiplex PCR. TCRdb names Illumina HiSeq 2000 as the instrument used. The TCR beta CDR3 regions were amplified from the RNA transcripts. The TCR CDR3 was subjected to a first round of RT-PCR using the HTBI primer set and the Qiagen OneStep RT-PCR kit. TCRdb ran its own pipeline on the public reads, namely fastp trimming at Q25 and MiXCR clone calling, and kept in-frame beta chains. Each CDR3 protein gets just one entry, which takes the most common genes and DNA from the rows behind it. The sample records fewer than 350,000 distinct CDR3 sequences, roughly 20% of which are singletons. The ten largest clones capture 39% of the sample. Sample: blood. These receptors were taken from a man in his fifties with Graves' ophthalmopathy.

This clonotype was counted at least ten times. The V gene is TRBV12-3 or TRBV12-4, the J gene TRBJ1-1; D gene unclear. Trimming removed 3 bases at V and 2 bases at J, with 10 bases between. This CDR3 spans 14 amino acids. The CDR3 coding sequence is TGTGCCAGCAGTTTTCAGAGAAGTAACACTGAAGCTTTCTTT. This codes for CASSFQRSNTEAFF.

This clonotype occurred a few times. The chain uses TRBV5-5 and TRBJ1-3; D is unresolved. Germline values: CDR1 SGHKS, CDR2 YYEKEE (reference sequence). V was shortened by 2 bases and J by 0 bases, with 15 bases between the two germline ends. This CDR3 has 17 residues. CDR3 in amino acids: CASSFVAAGLSGNTIYF. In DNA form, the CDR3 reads TGTGCCAGCAGCTTTGTAGCCGCAGGCCTCTCTGGAAACACCATATATTTT.

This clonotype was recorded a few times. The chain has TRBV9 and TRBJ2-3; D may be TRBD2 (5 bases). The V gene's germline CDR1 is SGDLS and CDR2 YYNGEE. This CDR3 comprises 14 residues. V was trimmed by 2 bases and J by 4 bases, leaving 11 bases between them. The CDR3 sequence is CASSVIEGADTQYF. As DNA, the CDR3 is TGTGCCAGCAGCGTGATTGAGGGCGCAGATACGCAGTATTTT. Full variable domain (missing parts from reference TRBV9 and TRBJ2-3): DSGVTQTPKHLITATGQRVTLRCSPRSGDLSVYWYQQSLDQGLQFLIQYYNGEERAKGNILERFSAQQFPDLHSELNLSSLELGDSALYFCASSVIEGADTQYFGPGTRLTVL.

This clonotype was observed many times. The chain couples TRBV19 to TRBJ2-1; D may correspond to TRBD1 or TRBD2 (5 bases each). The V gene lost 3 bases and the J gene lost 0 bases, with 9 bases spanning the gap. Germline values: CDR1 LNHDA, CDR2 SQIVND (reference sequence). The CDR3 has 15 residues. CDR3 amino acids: CASSIEGISYNEQFF. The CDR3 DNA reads TGTGCCAGTAGTATTGAGGGGATCTCCTACAATGAGCAGTTCTTC.

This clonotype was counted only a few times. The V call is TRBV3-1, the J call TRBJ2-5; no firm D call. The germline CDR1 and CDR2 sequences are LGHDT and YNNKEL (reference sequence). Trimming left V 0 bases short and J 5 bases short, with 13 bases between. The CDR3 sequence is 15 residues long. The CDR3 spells CASSQDNRRRETQYF. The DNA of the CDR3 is TGTGCCAGCAGCCAAGATAATAGACGCCGGGAGACCCAGTACTTC.

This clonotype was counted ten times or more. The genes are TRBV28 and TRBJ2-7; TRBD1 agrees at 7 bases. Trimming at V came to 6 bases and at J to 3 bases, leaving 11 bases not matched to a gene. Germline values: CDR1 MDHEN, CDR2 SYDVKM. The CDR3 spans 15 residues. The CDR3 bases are TGTGCCAGCAGCCCCGAGACAGGGAAAAGCTACGAGCAGTACTTC. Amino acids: CASSPETGKSYEQYF.

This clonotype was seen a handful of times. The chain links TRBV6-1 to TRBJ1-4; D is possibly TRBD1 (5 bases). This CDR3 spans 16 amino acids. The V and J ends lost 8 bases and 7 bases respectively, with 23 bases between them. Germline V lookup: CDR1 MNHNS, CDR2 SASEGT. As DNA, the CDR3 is TGTGCCAGCCTGCCCAAGTGGGGCTCGGAGCGTGAAAAACTGTTTTTT. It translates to CASLPKWGSEREKLFF.

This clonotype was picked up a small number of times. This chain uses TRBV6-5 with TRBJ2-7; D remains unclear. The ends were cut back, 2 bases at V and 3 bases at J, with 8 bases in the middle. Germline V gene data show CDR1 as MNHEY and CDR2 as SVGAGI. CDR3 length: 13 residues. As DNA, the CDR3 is TGTGCCAGCAGTTACAGTCGGGTCTACGAGCAGTACTTC. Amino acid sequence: CASSYSRVYEQYF.

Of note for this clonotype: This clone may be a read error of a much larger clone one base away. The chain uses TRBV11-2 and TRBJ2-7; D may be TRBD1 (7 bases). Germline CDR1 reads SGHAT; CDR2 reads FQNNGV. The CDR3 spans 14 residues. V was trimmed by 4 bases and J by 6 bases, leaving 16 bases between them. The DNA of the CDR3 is TGTGCCAGCAGCTCACCAGGGGGGTCTGGCGAGCAGTACTTC. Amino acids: CASSSPGGSGEQYF. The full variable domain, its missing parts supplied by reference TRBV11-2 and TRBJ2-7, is EAGVAQSPRYKIIEKRQSVAFWCNPISGHATLYWYQQILGQGPKLLIQFQNNGVVDDSQLPKDRFSAERLKGVDSTLKIQPAKLEDSAVYLCASSSPGGSGEQYFGPGTRLTVT.

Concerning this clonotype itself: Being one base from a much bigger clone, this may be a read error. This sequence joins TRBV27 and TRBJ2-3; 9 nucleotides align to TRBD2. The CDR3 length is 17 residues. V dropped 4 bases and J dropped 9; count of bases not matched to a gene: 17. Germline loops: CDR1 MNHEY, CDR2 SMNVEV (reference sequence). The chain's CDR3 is CASSSSLAGPSGRTQYF. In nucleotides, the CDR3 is TGTGCCAGCAGTTCTTCCCTAGCGGGACCGTCGGGTCGGACGCAGTATTTT.

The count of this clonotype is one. The CDR3 protein is CSARGVVETQYF. The CDR3 region has the DNA TGCAGTGCTAGGGGGGTGGTAGAGACCCAGTACTTC. This chain joins TRBV20-1 and TRBJ2-5; D is perhaps TRBD1 or TRBD2 (5 bases each). The CDR3 contains 12 residues. V gave up 3 bases and J gave up 4 bases, with 9 bases separating them. From germline, CDR1 is DFQATT and CDR2 SNEGSKA (reference sequence).

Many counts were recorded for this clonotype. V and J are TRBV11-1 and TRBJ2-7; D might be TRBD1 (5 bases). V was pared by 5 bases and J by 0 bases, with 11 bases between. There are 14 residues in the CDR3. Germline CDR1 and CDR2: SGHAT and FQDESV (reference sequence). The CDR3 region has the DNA TGTGCCAGCAGCCAAGCAGACAGCTCCTACGAGCAGTACTTC. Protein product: CASSQADSSYEQYF.

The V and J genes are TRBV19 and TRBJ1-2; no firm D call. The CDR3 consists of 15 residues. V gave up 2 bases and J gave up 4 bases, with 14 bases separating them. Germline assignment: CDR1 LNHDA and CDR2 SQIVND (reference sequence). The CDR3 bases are TGTGCCAGTAGTATATCGAACCGTCTGGCCTATGGCTACACCTTC. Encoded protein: CASSISNRLAYGYTF.

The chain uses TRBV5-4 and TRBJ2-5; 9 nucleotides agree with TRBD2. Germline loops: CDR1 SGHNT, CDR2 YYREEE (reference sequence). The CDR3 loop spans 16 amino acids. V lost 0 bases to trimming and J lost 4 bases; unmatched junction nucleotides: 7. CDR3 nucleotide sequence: TGTGCCAGCAGCTTGGGGAGTAGCGGGGGAGGAGAGACCCAGTACTTC. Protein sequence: CASSLGSSGGGETQYF.

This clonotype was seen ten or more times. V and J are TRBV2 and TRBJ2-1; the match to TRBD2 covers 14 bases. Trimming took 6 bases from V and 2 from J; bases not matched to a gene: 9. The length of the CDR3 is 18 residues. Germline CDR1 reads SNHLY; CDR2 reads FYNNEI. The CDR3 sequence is CASSPTSGRADPYNEQFF. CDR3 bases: TGTGCCAGCAGCCCGACTAGCGGGAGGGCCGATCCCTACAATGAGCAGTTCTTC.

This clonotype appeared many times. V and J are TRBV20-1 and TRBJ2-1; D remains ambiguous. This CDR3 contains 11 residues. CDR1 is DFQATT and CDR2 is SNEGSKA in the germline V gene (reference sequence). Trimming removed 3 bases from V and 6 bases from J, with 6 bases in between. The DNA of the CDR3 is TGCAGTGCTAGTCGATCCAATGAGCAGTTCTTC. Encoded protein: CSASRSNEQFF.

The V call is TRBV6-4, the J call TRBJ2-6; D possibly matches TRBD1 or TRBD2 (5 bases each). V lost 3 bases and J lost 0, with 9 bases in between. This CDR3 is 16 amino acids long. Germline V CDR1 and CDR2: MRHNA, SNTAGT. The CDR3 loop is CASSEAGSSGANVLTF. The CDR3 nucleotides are TGTGCCAGCAGTGAGGCAGGGAGCTCTGGGGCCAACGTCCTGACTTTC.

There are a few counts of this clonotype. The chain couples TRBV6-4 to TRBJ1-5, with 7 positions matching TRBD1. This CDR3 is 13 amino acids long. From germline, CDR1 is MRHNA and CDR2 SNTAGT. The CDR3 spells CAPDRKADQPQHF. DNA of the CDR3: TGTGCGCCGGACAGGAAAGCGGATCAGCCCCAGCATTTT.

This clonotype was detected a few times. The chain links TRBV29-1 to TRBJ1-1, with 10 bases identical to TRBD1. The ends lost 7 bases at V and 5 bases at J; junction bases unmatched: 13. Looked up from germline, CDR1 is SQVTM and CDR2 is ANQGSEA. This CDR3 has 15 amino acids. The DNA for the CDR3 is TGCAGCGCCGGGACAGGGGCAGTGGGGGGAACTGAAGCTTTCTTT. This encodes CSAGTGAVGGTEAFF.

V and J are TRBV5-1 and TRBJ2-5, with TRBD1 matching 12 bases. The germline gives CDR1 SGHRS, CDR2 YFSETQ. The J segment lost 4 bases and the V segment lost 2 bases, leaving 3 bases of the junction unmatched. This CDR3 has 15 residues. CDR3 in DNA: TGCGCCAGCAGCTTCGGGACAGGGGGCCGAGAGACCCAGTACTTC. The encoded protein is CASSFGTGGRETQYF.

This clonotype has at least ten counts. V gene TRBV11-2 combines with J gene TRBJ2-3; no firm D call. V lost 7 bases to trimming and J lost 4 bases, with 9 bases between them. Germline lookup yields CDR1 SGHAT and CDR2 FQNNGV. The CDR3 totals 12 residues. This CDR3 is CASTPGADTQYF. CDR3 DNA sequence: TGTGCCAGCACCCCTGGGGCAGATACGCAGTATTTT.